This T cell receptor (beta chain) was sequenced for a study of lymphopenia after photon versus proton radiotherapy. This CDR3 contains 13 residues. Germline CDR1 reads MNHEY; CDR2 reads SVGAGI. V lost 7 bases, J lost 4 bases, and 10 bases lay in between. Assay used: immunoSEQ multiplex PCR; TCRdb lists only in-frame clones, some missing. The table records about 26,000 clones, more than 80% of them present only once. In the case of this clone: Its antigen is currently unknown.

General study findings and limits: Proton therapy kept repertoires fairly stable, unlike photons, which gained effector/memory cells.

The sequence came from a man in his thirties or forties with gastric cancer. The chain combines TRBV6-5 with TRBJ2-2; D gene unclear. The input for sequencing was peripheral blood, taken from a patient treated with photon-based radiotherapy. DNA for the CDR3: TGTGCCAGCACCCCGGCGCGCACCGGGGAGCTGTTTTTT. Its translation is CASTPARTGELFF.